This T cell receptor beta chain is from a study of T cells in localized non-small cell lung cancer. This clone was seen more than once but under ten times. Its specificity is unknown. Sequencing used immunoSEQ multiplex PCR; TCRdb keeps in-frame clones, though not all of them. The sample comprises some 66,000 clones, 84% of which are singletons, and roughly 14% rests with the top ten. CDR1 and CDR2 from the germline V gene are KGHSH and LQKENI. V lost 3 bases and J lost 1, with 16 bases in between. The CDR3 has 16 amino acids. Findings and caveats of the study: There was higher T cell clonality in uninvolved adjacent lung than in tumor, and it was highest there. The appearance of a median about 62 of the top 100 tumor clones was seen in adjacent lung. Elevated blood T cell density was associated with longer overall survival.

The source material was peripheral blood, sampled before any cancer treatment. The chain uses TRBV18 and TRBJ2-7, with a possible D match to TRBD1 (5 bases). The receptor was derived from a female donor older than 55 with stage I lung adenocarcinoma. For the CDR3, the DNA is TGTGCCAGCTCACCGGGCTTAAAAAAGGGGTCCTACGAGCAGTACTTC. Translating it yields CASSPGLKKGSYEQYF.